Reported below is one TCR beta chain. This record belongs to a study of blood T cell repertoires in COVID-19. Assay used: immunoSEQ multiplex PCR; TCRdb lists only in-frame clones, some missing. The sample records approximately 290,000 clones, approximately 85% being singletons. This CDR3 contains 12 residues. The germline V gene has CDR1 LNHDA and CDR2 SQIVND (reference sequence). The ends were cut back, 6 bases at V and 2 bases at J, with 6 bases in the middle. This sequence originates from a woman aged 30 to 39 who had recovered from COVID-19. The sample taken for sequencing was PBMCs or T cells enriched from blood (not recorded which). J is TRBJ2-3 and V is TRBV19, with D unresolved. CDR3 DNA: TGTGCCAGTAGCTACCTCACAGATACGCAGTATTTT. Residues: CASSYLTDTQYF.